The 17 T cell receptor beta chains listed next were all sequenced from one sample in a study of PD-1 blockade in classical Hodgkin lymphoma. There was relapse after autologous stem cell transplantation in every patient, and there was variation in brentuximab vedotin exposure. The protocol was immunoSEQ multiplex PCR, while the TCRdb copy is restricted to in-frame clones and leaves out a portion. The sample yields 35,000 to 45,000 clones, 88% seen once. This specimen was peripheral blood mononuclear cells (PBMCs), taken before the second cycle of nivolumab. These receptors came from a human donor with classical Hodgkin lymphoma.

The chain carries TRBV7-6 and TRBJ1-5; tentative D call: TRBD1 (5 bases). The CDR3 loop spans 13 amino acids. V lost 5 bases and J 7 bases, leaving 12 bases between the germline ends. CDR1 SGHVS and CDR2 FNYEAQ come from the germline V gene. For the CDR3, the DNA is TGTGCCAGCAGCCCGGGGGGATCCCAGCCCCAGCATTTT. Translation: CASSPGGSQPQHF.

This chain connects TRBV28 to TRBJ2-3, with 10 positions matching TRBD1. Per the germline V gene, CDR1 is MDHEN and CDR2 is SYDVKM. V trimming: 6 bases; J trimming: 8 bases; junction bases outside the gene matches: 8. The CDR3 length is 14 residues. This CDR3 is CASRPGTGVSTQYF. The CDR3, as DNA: TGTGCCAGCAGACCCGGGACAGGGGTTAGTACGCAGTATTTT.

The sample holds one count of this clone. This chain uses TRBV19 with TRBJ2-1; D is ambiguous. Germline V gene sequence: CDR1 LNHDA, CDR2 SQIVND (reference sequence). The CDR3 spans 14 residues. Trimming cost V 0 bases and J 3 bases, with 6 bases left between them. The CDR3 sequence is CASSIDLFYNEQFF. Written as DNA, the CDR3 is TGTGCCAGTAGTATAGACCTTTTCTACAATGAGCAGTTCTTC.

This clone was detected once. This chain joins TRBV6-6 and TRBJ2-7, with 7 bases fitting TRBD1. The CDR3 has 16 residues. CDR1 and CDR2 from the germline V gene are MNHNY and SVGAGI (reference sequence). Unmatched junction bases numbered 13, after V lost 6 bases and J lost 2 bases. CDR3: CASSHAGTVSPYEQYF. DNA for the CDR3: TGTGCCAGCAGCCACGCCGGGACAGTGAGCCCCTACGAGCAGTACTTC.

The rearrangement uses TRBV6-5 and TRBJ2-4, with D hard to call. V was shortened by 6 bases and J by 6 bases, with 6 bases between the two germline ends. Per germline, CDR1 MNHEY and CDR2 SVGAGI. The CDR3 is made up of 11 amino acids. CDR3 DNA: TGTGCCAGCAGGGATTTAAACATTCAGTACTTC. Translation gives CASRDLNIQYF.

The chain links TRBV6-5 to TRBJ2-1; TRBD2 is a possible D gene (6 bases). Trimming cost V 5 bases and J 0 bases, with 11 bases left between them. This CDR3 has 15 amino acids. Per germline, CDR1 MNHEY and CDR2 SVGAGI. DNA of the CDR3: TGTGCCAGCAGTAGCGGGCCTAGCTCCTACAATGAGCAGTTCTTC. Residues: CASSSGPSSYNEQFF.

The rearrangement links TRBV30 to TRBJ2-4; D is ambiguous. Deletions cut 1 base from V and 0 bases from J, with 10 bases between. This CDR3 comprises 15 residues. Germline loops: CDR1 GTSNPN, CDR2 SVGIG (reference sequence). The CDR3 coding sequence is TGTGCCTGGAGTGAATTTAAGGCAGCCAAAAACATTCAGTACTTC. Protein sequence: CAWSEFKAAKNIQYF.

This clone was picked up a small number of times. The chain has TRBV5-6 and TRBJ2-7; 12 nucleotides line up with TRBD2. J gave up 2 bases and V 3 bases, and 6 bases lay outside the gene matches. CDR1 SGHDT and CDR2 YYEEEE come from the germline V gene. The CDR3 length is 16 residues. CDR3 in DNA: TGTGCCAGCAGCTGGGAGACTAGCGGGAGTCCCTACGAGCAGTACTTC. This gives the protein CASSWETSGSPYEQYF.

V and J are TRBV5-5 and TRBJ2-3, with D perhaps TRBD2 (6 bases). CDR3 length: 13 amino acids. Germline CDR1 SGHKS, CDR2 YYEKEE (reference sequence). Trimming cost V 0 bases and J 6 bases, with 8 bases left between them. CDR3 sequence (DNA): TGTGCCAGCAGCTTGGACCTAGCGGATACGCAGTATTTT. Its protein product is CASSLDLADTQYF.

Here the CDR3 DNA reads TGTGCCAGCAGTTCCTCGGGGGAGGCGTCCTACAATGAGCAGTTCTTC. Its translation is CASSSSGEASYNEQFF. The chain employs TRBV6-5 and TRBJ2-1; D is perhaps TRBD2 (6 bases). CDR1 MNHEY and CDR2 SVGAGI come from the germline V gene. The CDR3 spans 16 residues. V lost 4 bases to trimming and J lost 1 base, with 14 bases between them.

The rearrangement uses TRBV19 and TRBJ1-1; weak D call: TRBD1 (5 bases). The V end lost 2 bases, the J end lost 7 bases, and 11 bases lay between the germline ends. The CDR3 is 13 amino acids. CDR1 and CDR2 from the germline V gene are LNHDA and SQIVND (reference sequence). CDR3 amino acids: CASSIRDGIEAFF. CDR3 bases: TGTGCCAGTAGTATAAGGGACGGAATTGAAGCTTTCTTT.

This sequence joins TRBV7-9 and TRBJ1-5, with D maybe TRBD1 (5 bases). The CDR3 is 13 residues long. Looked up from germline, CDR1 is SEHNR and CDR2 is FQNEAQ (reference sequence). The V and J ends lost 4 bases and 7 bases respectively, with 11 bases between them. CDR3 protein: CASSWGGSQPQHF. CDR3 in DNA: TGTGCCAGCAGCTGGGGGGGAAGCCAGCCCCAGCATTTT.

CDR3 bases: TGCGCCAGCAGCCAAGTCGGTTTGCGGGAGATTCCCTACGAGCAGTACTTC. Protein product: CASSQVGLREIPYEQYF. The rearrangement links TRBV4-1 to TRBJ2-7; 7 bases line up with TRBD2. The junction had 11 bases not matched to a gene; V was cut back by 1 base and J by 2 bases. The CDR3 extends over 17 amino acids. Germline V gene data show CDR1 as MGHRA and CDR2 as YSYEKL.

J is TRBJ1-5 and V is TRBV7-9; no firm D call. Per the germline V gene, CDR1 is SEHNR and CDR2 is FQNEAQ (reference sequence). The CDR3 length is 19 residues. Trimming removed 2 bases from V and 2 bases from J, with 22 bases in between. CDR3 residues: CASSLSAGSDSIRNQPQHF. The CDR3 DNA sequence: TGTGCCAGCAGCTTATCGGCAGGCTCAGATTCGATACGCAATCAGCCCCAGCATTTT.

This chain joins TRBV4-1 and TRBJ1-5, with 7 nucleotides matching TRBD1. The germline CDR1 and CDR2 sequences are MGHRA and YSYEKL. The V segment lost 4 bases and the J segment 9 bases; nucleotides outside the gene matches: 9. The CDR3 runs to 14 residues. Here the CDR3 DNA reads TGCGCCAGCAGCCTGGACAGGTCCGTCGGGCCCCAGCATTTT. It specifies CASSLDRSVGPQHF.

V usage is TRBV10-3 and J usage is TRBJ2-7; weak D call: TRBD2 (6 bases). CDR1 is ENHRY, CDR2 SYGVKD, per germline. CDR3 length: 13 amino acids. Trimming shortened V by 9 bases and J by 5 bases, and 17 bases separated the two germline ends. DNA for the CDR3: TGTGCCATGTCGAGCGGGCCGGGAGACGAGCAGTACTTC. Its protein is CAMSSGPGDEQYF.

V usage is TRBV12-5 and J usage is TRBJ2-2, with 9 bases matching TRBD2. The CDR3 length is 15 residues. CDR1 and CDR2 from the germline V gene are LGHNT and FRNRAP. V trimming: 6 bases; J trimming: 4 bases; junction bases outside the gene matches: 6. As DNA, the CDR3 is TGTGCTAGTGGCCTTAGCGGGAGTGTCACCGGGGAGCTGTTTTTT. Amino acid sequence: CASGLSGSVTGELFF. Filled out from reference TRBV12-5 and TRBJ2-2, the complete variable domain reads DARVTQTPRHKVTEMGQEVTMRCQPILGHNTVFWYRQTMMQGLELLAYFRNRAPLDDSGMPKDRFSAEMPDATLATLKIQPSEPRDSAVYFCASGLSGSVTGELFFGEGSRLTVL.